These 21 T cell receptor beta chains came from one sample sequenced in a study of T-cell reconstitution after alpha-beta-depleted transplantation in children. Construction of the TCRbeta library involved unique molecular identifiers. Each CDR3 protein gets one entry after TCRdb re-called the PCR reads with MiXCR. The profile shows 640,000 or so distinct CDR3 sequences, about 15% of them singletons. This sample comprised PBMCs from the stem cell graft donor, obtained from the stem cell graft. The receptors shown here come from a human donor who donated a stem cell graft to a child with acute myeloid leukemia.

With respect to this clonotype: This may arise from a read error, as a much more abundant clone is one base away. J is TRBJ1-1 and V is TRBV6-1; D not resolved. This CDR3 is built from 12 residues. Germline lookup yields CDR1 MNHNS and CDR2 SASEGT. This chain's CDR3 is CASSKAVTEAFF. The CDR3 bases are TGTGCCAGCAGTAAAGCGGTAACTGAAGCTTTCTTT.

This clonotype appeared a few times. This chain uses TRBV12-3 or TRBV12-4 with TRBJ1-1; no clear D gene. V lost 1 base and J lost 6, with 15 bases in between. The CDR3 covers 15 residues. The CDR3 loop reads CASSLEALPQSEAFF. The CDR3 bases are TGTGCCAGCAGTTTAGAGGCCCTACCTCAATCTGAAGCTTTCTTT.

As regards this clonotype: A much more abundant neighbour one base away suggests this may be a read error. The rearrangement links TRBV5-1 to TRBJ2-1; D ambiguous. CDR1 is SGHRS, CDR2 YFSETQ, per germline. The CDR3 sequence is 14 residues long. In nucleotides, the CDR3 is TGCGCCAGCAGCTTTCGGGTCTCCCACAATGAGCAGTTCTTC. This gives the protein CASSFRVSHNEQFF.

The table lists this clonotype with a few counts. The chain couples TRBV7-7 to TRBJ1-1; possible D gene TRBD1, 5 bases. The CDR3 consists of 19 residues. Germline CDR1 SSHAT, CDR2 FNYEAQ (reference sequence). The V end lost 2 bases, the J end lost 5 bases, and 27 bases lay between the germline ends. CDR3 in amino acids: CASSLLARDSKKLRTEAFF. The CDR3 DNA is TGTGCCAGCAGCTTATTAGCACGAGACAGCAAAAAGTTGAGGACTGAAGCTTTCTTT.

This clonotype was recorded a few times. This sequence joins TRBV7-2 and TRBJ1-4, with a tentative D call TRBD1 (5 bases). CDR3 length: 13 amino acids. Trimming cost V 3 bases and J 8 bases, with 10 bases left between them. Germline V CDR1 and CDR2: SGHTA, FQGNSA. The CDR3 nucleotides read TGTGCCAGCAGCTTCGGGGGGAGCGAAAAACTGTTTTTT. This translates into CASSFGGSEKLFF.

The chain links TRBV12-3 or TRBV12-4 to TRBJ2-1; D possibly corresponds to TRBD1 (5 bases). This CDR3 comprises 16 residues. Trimming removed 8 bases at V and 0 bases at J, with 17 bases between. CDR3 region: CASEPAGSSSYNEQFF. CDR3 nucleotide sequence: TGTGCCAGCGAACCCGCAGGGTCGAGCTCCTACAATGAGCAGTTCTTC.

The chain recombines TRBV15 with TRBJ2-2; D is uncertain. Germline CDR1 LNHNV, CDR2 YYDKDF (reference sequence). The CDR3 contains 14 residues. V lost 0 bases to trimming and J lost 11 bases, with 13 bases between them. This CDR3 reads CATSRDWVEGELFF. The CDR3 DNA reads as TGTGCCACCAGCAGAGACTGGGTTGAAGGAGAGCTGTTTTTT.

The genes are TRBV5-1 and TRBJ1-2; D not certain. Looked up from germline, CDR1 is SGHRS and CDR2 is YFSETQ. The V end was cut by 0 bases, the J end by 1 base, with 16 bases between. This CDR3 has 17 amino acids. CDR3 sequence reads: CASSLEPAGDYNYGYTF. CDR3 DNA: TGCGCCAGCAGCTTGGAACCCGCAGGAGATTATAACTATGGCTACACCTTC. The whole variable domain, remainder taken from reference TRBV5-1 and TRBJ1-2, is KAGVTQTPRYLIKTRGQQVTLSCSPISGHRSVSWYQQTPGQGLQFLFEYFSETQRNKGNFPGRFSGRQFSNSRSEMNVSTLELGDSALYLCASSLEPAGDYNYGYTFGSGTRLTVV.

The rearrangement links TRBV7-8 to TRBJ1-5; tentatively, D is TRBD1 (5 bases). Trimming stripped 8 bases from V and 6 bases from J, with 14 bases between. CDR1 SGHVS and CDR2 FQNEAQ come from the germline V gene. The CDR3 covers 13 residues. The CDR3 nucleotides read TGTGCCAGCGCTCCCGGGGGGATTCAGCCCCAGCATTTT. Protein sequence: CASAPGGIQPQHF.

Ten or more counts support this clonotype. The CDR3 here is CASSFASVYEQYF. CDR3 DNA: TGTGCCAGCAGTTTTGCTAGCGTCTACGAGCAGTACTTC. This sequence joins TRBV12-3 or TRBV12-4 and TRBJ2-7; D is possibly TRBD2 (6 bases). V lost 3 bases and J lost 3, with 9 bases in between. The CDR3 has 13 residues.

Many counts were recorded for this clonotype. V and J are TRBV7-3 and TRBJ1-6; D remains unclear. This CDR3 has 16 amino acids. Looked up from germline, CDR1 is SGHTA and CDR2 is FQGTGA. V gave up 3 bases and J gave up 0 bases, with 9 bases separating them. As DNA, the CDR3 is TGTGCCAGCAGCTTGGCCCCCAGCTCCTATAATTCACCCCTCCACTTT. Its translation is CASSLAPSSYNSPLHF.

This clonotype was seen more than once but under ten times. The rearrangement joins TRBV20-1 to TRBJ1-4, with 9 bases identical to TRBD1. Germline CDR1 reads DFQATT; CDR2 reads SNEGSKA (reference sequence). The V and J ends lost 5 bases and 6 bases, in that order; junction bases with no gene match: 7. The CDR3 spans 14 residues. The CDR3 reads CSAEPGQGDEKLFF. The CDR3 bases are TGCAGTGCTGAACCGGGACAGGGTGATGAAAAACTGTTTTTT.

The sample holds a few counts of this clonotype. The genes are TRBV11-1 and TRBJ1-1, with 8 bases identical to TRBD1. The germline V gene encodes CDR1 SGHAT and CDR2 FQDESV (reference sequence). J gave up 6 bases and V 2 bases, and 5 bases lay outside the gene matches. CDR3 size: 14 residues. CDR3 nucleotides: TGTGCCAGCAGCTTACAGGACAGGGCCGCTGAAGCTTTCTTT. Its translation: CASSLQDRAAEAFF.

The gene calls are TRBV20-1 and TRBJ2-3, with D unresolved. The CDR3 totals 14 residues. Deletions cut 1 base from V and 3 bases from J, with 11 bases between. Looked up from germline, CDR1 is DFQATT and CDR2 is SNEGSKA (reference sequence). CDR3 sequence reads: CSARGAFGTDTQYF. Here the CDR3 DNA reads TGCAGTGCTAGAGGGGCATTCGGGACAGATACGCAGTATTTT.

This clonotype was recorded a few times. The chain is built from TRBV6-5 and TRBJ2-3, with TRBD2 matching over 9 bases. Germline trimming cut 1 base from V and 1 base from J; bases unmatched to any gene: 6. CDR3 size: 17 residues. Per the germline V gene, CDR1 is MNHEY and CDR2 is SVGAGI. The CDR3 sequence is CASSYWGAGGGTDTQYF. The CDR3 coding sequence is TGTGCCAGCAGTTACTGGGGAGCGGGGGGAGGCACAGATACGCAGTATTTT.

This clonotype was detected a few times. This chain links TRBV5-1 with TRBJ1-1, with a tentative D call TRBD1 (5 bases). Germline V gene data show CDR1 as SGHRS and CDR2 as YFSETQ. V lost 4 bases to trimming and J lost 6 bases, with 16 bases between them. The CDR3 is made up of 14 amino acids. In DNA, the CDR3 is TGCGCCAGCAGCGCCCCATCGGGGGAGGCTGAAGCTTTCTTT. It yields the protein CASSAPSGEAEAFF.

This clonotype was detected a few times. The J gene is TRBJ1-6, the V gene TRBV7-6, with D maybe TRBD1 (6 bases). This CDR3 comprises 16 residues. V was pared by 1 base and J by 7 bases, with 14 bases between. The germline CDR1 and CDR2 sequences are SGHVS and FNYEAQ. The CDR3 DNA is TGTGCCAGCAGCTTAGACGGGGGCTTTTGGAATTCACCCCTCCACTTT. This gives the protein CASSLDGGFWNSPLHF.

This clonotype was observed a few times. J is TRBJ2-3 and V is TRBV29-1; 9 bases agree with TRBD2. The CDR3 contains 15 residues. Trimming at V came to 7 bases and at J to 5 bases, leaving 13 bases not matched to a gene. Germline V lookup: CDR1 SQVTM, CDR2 ANQGSEA. CDR3 loop: CSAGSASGEGDTQYF. CDR3 nucleotides: TGCAGCGCTGGTTCGGCTAGCGGGGAAGGAGATACGCAGTATTTT.

This clonotype was picked up one time. The chain links TRBV29-1 to TRBJ2-1, with 9 bases lining up with TRBD1. Trimming removed 5 bases from V and 6 bases from J; junction bases left unmatched: 11. Germline lookup yields CDR1 SQVTM and CDR2 ANQGSEA. The CDR3 has 15 residues. The CDR3 nucleotides are TGCAGCGTTCCCTCCGACAGGGGGGTTCTCAATGAGCAGTTCTTC. Protein product: CSVPSDRGVLNEQFF.

The CDR3 sequence: CASSPSSGGADEQFF. The CDR3 nucleotides read TGTGCCAGCTCACCATCGAGCGGGGGGGCCGATGAGCAGTTCTTC. This chain joins TRBV18 and TRBJ2-1, with TRBD2 matching over 10 bases. The germline V gene has CDR1 KGHSH and CDR2 LQKENI. Trimming cost V 2 bases and J 8 bases; bases outside gene matches: 6. CDR3 length: 15 amino acids. Filled out from reference TRBV18 and TRBJ2-1, the complete variable domain reads NAGVMQNPRHLVRRRGQEARLRCSPMKGHSHVYWYRQLPEEGLKFMVYLQKENIIDESGMPKERFSAEFPKEGPSILRIQQVVRGDSAAYFCASSPSSGGADEQFFGPGTRLTVL.

This clonotype was observed once. This chain connects TRBV7-2 to TRBJ1-2; D might be TRBD1 (5 bases). Germline assignment: CDR1 SGHTA and CDR2 FQGNSA. Trimming left V 6 bases short and J 7 bases short, with 18 bases between. This CDR3 comprises 14 residues. The CDR3 coding sequence is TGTGCCAGCAGTCGAGCAGGGACCGAGGGTGGCTACACCTTC. Translating it yields CASSRAGTEGGYTF.